This T cell receptor beta chain was retrieved from a study of technical replicates of blood from several donors. This CDR3 has 15 amino acids. Deletions cut 4 bases from V and 0 bases from J, with 7 bases between. Germline loops: CDR1 MNHEY, CDR2 SMNVEV (reference sequence). Libraries were prepared by immunoSEQ multiplex PCR; TCRdb keeps only in-frame clonotypes and omits some of them. This table has tens of thousands of clones, approximately 97% appearing once. J is TRBJ1-6 and V is TRBV27; D not resolved. Sequences were obtained from T cells isolated from PBMCs. The TCR comes from a human donor in good health. CDR3 DNA sequence: TGTGCCAGCAGTTCGGGAGTCTCCTATAATTCACCCCTCCACTTT. It specifies CASSSGVSYNSPLHF.